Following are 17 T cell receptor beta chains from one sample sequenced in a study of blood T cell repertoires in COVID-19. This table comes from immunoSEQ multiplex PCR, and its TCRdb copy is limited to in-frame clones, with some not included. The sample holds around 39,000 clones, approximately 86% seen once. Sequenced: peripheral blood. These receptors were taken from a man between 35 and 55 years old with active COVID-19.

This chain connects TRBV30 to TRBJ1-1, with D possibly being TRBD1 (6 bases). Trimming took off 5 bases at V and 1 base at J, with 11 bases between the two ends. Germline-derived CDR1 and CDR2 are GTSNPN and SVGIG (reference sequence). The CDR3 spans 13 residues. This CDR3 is CAWAEDRNTEAFF. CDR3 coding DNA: TGTGCCTGGGCCGAGGACAGGAACACTGAAGCTTTCTTT. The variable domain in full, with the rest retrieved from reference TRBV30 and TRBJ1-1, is SQTIHQWPATLVQPVGSPLSLECTVEGTSNPNLYWYRQAAGRGLQLLFYSVGIGQISSEVPQNLSASRPQDRQFILSSKKLLLSDSGFYLCAWAEDRNTEAFFGQGTRLTVV.

CDR3 nucleotide sequence: TGTGCCAGCAGCTCGGGACTAGACAATGAGCAGTTCTTC. Translation gives CASSSGLDNEQFF. The chain employs TRBV11-2 and TRBJ2-1; 8 bases align to TRBD2. V lost 4 bases to trimming and J lost 5 bases; unmatched junction nucleotides: 1. The CDR3 loop spans 13 amino acids. Germline CDR1 is SGHAT and CDR2 is FQNNGV.

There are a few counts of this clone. CDR3 residues: CASSIVGREEQYF. The CDR3 DNA is TGTGCCAGTAGTATAGTAGGGCGGGAGGAGCAGTACTTC. This chain uses TRBV19 with TRBJ2-7; 7 bases align to TRBD2. The CDR3 has 13 amino acids. Germline V gene lookup returns CDR1 LNHDA and CDR2 SQIVND (reference sequence). V was pared by 1 base and J by 7 bases, with 4 bases of the junction left unmatched.

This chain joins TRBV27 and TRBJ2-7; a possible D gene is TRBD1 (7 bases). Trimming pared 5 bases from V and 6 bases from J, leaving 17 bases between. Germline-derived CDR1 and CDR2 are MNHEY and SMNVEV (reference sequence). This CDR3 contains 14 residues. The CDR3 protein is CASSIQGQGGEQYF. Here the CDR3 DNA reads TGTGCCAGCAGTATACAGGGGCAGGGGGGCGAGCAGTACTTC.

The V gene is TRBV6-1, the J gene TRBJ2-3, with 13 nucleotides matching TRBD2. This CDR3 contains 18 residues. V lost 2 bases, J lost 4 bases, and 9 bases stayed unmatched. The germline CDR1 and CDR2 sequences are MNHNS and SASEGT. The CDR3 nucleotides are TGTGCCAGCAGTGAACGACCGACTAGCGGGAGGTTGGCAGATACGCAGTATTTT. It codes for CASSERPTSGRLADTQYF.

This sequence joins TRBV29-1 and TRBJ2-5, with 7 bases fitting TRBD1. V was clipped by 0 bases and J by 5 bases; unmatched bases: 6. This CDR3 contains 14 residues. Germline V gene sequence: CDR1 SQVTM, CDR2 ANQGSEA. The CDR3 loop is CSVEETGTLETQYF. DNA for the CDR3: TGCAGCGTTGAAGAGACAGGGACCTTGGAGACCCAGTACTTC. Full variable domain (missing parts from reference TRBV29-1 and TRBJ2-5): SAVISQKPSRDICQRGTSLTIQCQVDSQVTMMFWYRQQPGQSLTLIATANQGSEATYESGFVIDKFPISRPNLTFSTLTVSNMSPEDSSIYLCSVEETGTLETQYFGPGTRLLVL.

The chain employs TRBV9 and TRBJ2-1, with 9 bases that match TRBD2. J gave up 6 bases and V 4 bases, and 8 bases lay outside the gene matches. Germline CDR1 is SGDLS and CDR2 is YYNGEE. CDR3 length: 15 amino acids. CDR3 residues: CASSSRGTSPNEQFF. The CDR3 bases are TGTGCCAGCAGCTCCAGGGGGACTAGCCCCAATGAGCAGTTCTTC.

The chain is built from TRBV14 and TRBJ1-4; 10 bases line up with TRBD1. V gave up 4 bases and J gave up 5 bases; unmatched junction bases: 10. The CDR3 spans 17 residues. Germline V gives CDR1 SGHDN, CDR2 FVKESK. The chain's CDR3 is CASSLRPAGQGNEKLFF. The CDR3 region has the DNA TGTGCCAGCAGCCTGAGGCCCGCGGGACAGGGGAATGAAAAACTGTTTTTT.

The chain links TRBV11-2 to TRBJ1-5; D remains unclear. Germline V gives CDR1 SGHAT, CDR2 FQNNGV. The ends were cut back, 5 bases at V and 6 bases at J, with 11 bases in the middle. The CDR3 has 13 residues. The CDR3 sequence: CASSPHHGQPQHF. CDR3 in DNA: TGTGCCAGCAGCCCACACCATGGTCAGCCCCAGCATTTT. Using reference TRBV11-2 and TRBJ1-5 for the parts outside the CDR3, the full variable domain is EAGVAQSPRYKIIEKRQSVAFWCNPISGHATLYWYQQILGQGPKLLIQFQNNGVVDDSQLPKDRFSAERLKGVDSTLKIQPAKLEDSAVYLCASSPHHGQPQHFGDGTRLSIL.

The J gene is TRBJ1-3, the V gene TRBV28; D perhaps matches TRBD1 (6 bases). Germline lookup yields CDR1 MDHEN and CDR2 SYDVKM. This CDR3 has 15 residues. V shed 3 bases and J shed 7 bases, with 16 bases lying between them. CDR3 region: CASSLGRTEGNTIYF. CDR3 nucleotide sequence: TGTGCCAGCAGTTTGGGTAGGACAGAGGGGAACACCATATATTTT. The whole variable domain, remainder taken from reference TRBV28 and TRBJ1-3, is DVKVTQSSRYLVKRTGEKVFLECVQDMDHENMFWYRQDPGLGLRLIYFSYDVKMKEKGDIPEGYSVSREKKERFSLILESASTNQTSMYLCASSLGRTEGNTIYFGEGSWLTVV.

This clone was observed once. CDR3 region: CASSYSQGSTEAFF. The CDR3 nucleotides are TGTGCCAGCAGTTACTCTCAGGGAAGTACTGAAGCTTTCTTT. This chain uses TRBV6-5 with TRBJ1-1; tentative D call: TRBD1 (5 bases). V was pared by 0 bases and J by 5 bases, with 10 bases between. The CDR3 has 14 residues. The V gene's germline CDR1 is MNHEY and CDR2 SVGAGI.

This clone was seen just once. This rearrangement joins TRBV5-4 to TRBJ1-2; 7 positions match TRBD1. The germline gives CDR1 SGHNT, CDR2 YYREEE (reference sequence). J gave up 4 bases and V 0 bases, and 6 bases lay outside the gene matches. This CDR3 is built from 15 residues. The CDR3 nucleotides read TGTGCCAGCAGCTTGGAGCACAGGGGTGGCTATGGCTACACCTTC. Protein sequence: CASSLEHRGGYGYTF.

The CDR3 DNA is TGTGCCAGTAGTCCGGGACTAGATTACGAGCAGTACTTC. Translated, it gives CASSPGLDYEQYF. The chain links TRBV19 to TRBJ2-7; 8 bases align to TRBD2. Losses at the gene ends were 5 bases for V and 4 bases for J; bases not matched to a gene: 4. The CDR3 sequence is 13 residues long. From germline, CDR1 is LNHDA and CDR2 SQIVND (reference sequence).

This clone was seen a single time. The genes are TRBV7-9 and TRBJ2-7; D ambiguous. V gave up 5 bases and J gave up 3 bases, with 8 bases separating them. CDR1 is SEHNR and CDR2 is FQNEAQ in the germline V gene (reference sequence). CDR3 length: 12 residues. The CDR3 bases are TGTGCCAGCAGCCCCACTGGCTACGAGCAGTACTTC. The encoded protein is CASSPTGYEQYF.

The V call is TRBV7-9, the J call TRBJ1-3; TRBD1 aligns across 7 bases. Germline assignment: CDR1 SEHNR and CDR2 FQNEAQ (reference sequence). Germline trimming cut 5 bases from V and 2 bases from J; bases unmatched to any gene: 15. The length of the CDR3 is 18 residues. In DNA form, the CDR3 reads TGTGCCAGCAGCCCTAGAGGGGGACAGCTGTTAGCTGGAAACACCATATATTTT. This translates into CASSPRGGQLLAGNTIYF.

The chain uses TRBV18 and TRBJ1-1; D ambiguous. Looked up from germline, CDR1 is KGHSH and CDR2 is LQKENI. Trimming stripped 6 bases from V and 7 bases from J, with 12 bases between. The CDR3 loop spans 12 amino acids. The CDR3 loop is CASSLRKSEAFF. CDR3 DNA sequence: TGTGCCAGCTCCCTCAGGAAAAGTGAAGCTTTCTTT.

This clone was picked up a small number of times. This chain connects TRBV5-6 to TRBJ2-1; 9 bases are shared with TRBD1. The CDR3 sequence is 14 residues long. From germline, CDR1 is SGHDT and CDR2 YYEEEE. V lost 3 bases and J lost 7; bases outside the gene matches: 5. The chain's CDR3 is CASSSDRGWNEQFF. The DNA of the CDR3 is TGTGCCAGCAGCTCCGACAGGGGGTGGAATGAGCAGTTCTTC. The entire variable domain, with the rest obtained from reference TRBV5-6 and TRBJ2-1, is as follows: DAGVTQSPTHLIKTRGQQVTLRCSPKSGHDTVSWYQQALGQGPQFIFQYYEEEERQRGNFPDRFSGHQFPNYSSELNVNALLLGDSALYLCASSSDRGWNEQFFGPGTRLTVL.